This section outlines one T cell receptor beta chain sequence together with its context. There is no known antigen for this receptor. No much larger clone is present one base from it, and per-base qualities are unavailable. Per the germline V gene, WSHSY is the CDR1 and SAAADI is the CDR2. Trimming takes 2 bases from V and 13 bases from J, and the germline ends sit 18 bases apart. Measured from the cysteine to the phenylalanine, the CDR3 is 14 residues long. Here the CDR3 DNA is all that survives: 42 bases in frame from base 1. The data stem from a study of cytomegalovirus exposure and HLA in healthy donors (dated 2017 in TCRdb). Notes on the research overall: An earlier analysis of under 600 of the donors reported 250 to 300 Gb of sequence data and 117 million unique TCR beta sequences from 150 million to 200 million T cells. An early release that covered some 640 HLA-typed donors contained approximately 320 gigabases of sequencing data and 70 million to 100 million unique TCR sequences. Of the approximately 400 genotyped donors, approximately 82% fell in the genetic ancestry cluster associated with self-reported Caucasian donors. The aim of the study was to test whether cataloging public T cell receptors could identify signatures of past pathogen exposure. Using immunosequencing, the study profiled T cell repertoires from about 650 subjects and related those repertoires to cytomegalovirus serostatus. A separate validation cohort of 100 to 150 different subjects was used in addition to the roughly 700-subject first cohort. High-throughput TCR immunosequencing, statistical association of individual TCRs with disease status, and machine learning were combined to predict cytomegalovirus infection status. In a later analysis, previously published TCR beta repertoires from 666 donors were re-analyzed and high-resolution HLA genotyping was added so that TCR occurrence patterns could be studied. The later analysis used no new phenotypic data to find candidate immune exposures, relying instead on TCR beta sequences and their occurrence across donors. To decide whether each TCR beta V gene segment behaved as functional or pseudogenic, an earlier analysis of several hundred of the donors relied on high-throughput TCR beta sequencing. Donor age, sex, ethnicity and CMV serostatus were compiled alongside the repertoire data. A later genetic analysis took genome-wide SNP genotypes for 398 of the 666 donors and used that subset as a discovery cohort. All discovery cohort repertoires had been generated using a single sequencing platform. HLA typing covered class I and class II loci at four-digit resolution. The number of typed donors differed by locus: 629-630 for A, B, C, DRB1 and DQB1; about 520 for DQA1; roughly 600 for DPA1; and 400 to 480 for DPB1. A handful of DR-DQ haplotypes were treated as single units for association and clustering because of strong linkage in the cohort. Across some 400 genotyped donors of the cohort, an average of roughly 250,000 unique TCR beta nucleotide sequences per donor were sequenced, and roughly 17% of those sequences were non-productive.

In total, approximately 700 healthy bone marrow donors made up the cohort. At the time of sampling, all cohort members were nominally healthy, though unrecorded immune exposures were likely present. The donor was CMV seronegative and was included in the group of several hundred seronegative cohort members. A peripheral blood sample was provided by each donor, and peripheral blood mononuclear cells were used for TCR beta sequencing. Genomic DNA was extracted from the blood cell samples with the Qiagen DNeasy Blood Extraction Kit. Study-level results and caveats: The presence/absence analyses assumed that sequencing depth was roughly uniform across donors, and that assumption may not be true. Compared with equally common non-associated chains, HLA-associated TCR beta chains in a later analysis were more clonally expanded and had lower generation probabilities. Immune exposure information for the cohort was limited to CMV serostatus. Most TCR sequences were seen in very few donors, while some public TCRs were found in many individuals. In an earlier analysis of roughly 500 of the donors, most TCR beta V segments appeared in productive rearrangements about 87% or about 30% of the time, broadly matching IMGT annotations. Some 15 rarely observed V segments, including chromosome 9 orphons, were excluded from the earlier analysis of about 500 of the donors because counts were too low. Because some donors lacked HLA typing at each locus, the association tests relied only on the typed subset. An association between a missense DCLRE1C variant and V-gene and J-gene trimming of TCR beta chains was found in a later genetic analysis and replicated in an independent cohort. A further reported finding was that TCR beta sequences accurately predicted the HLA-A and HLA-B alleles for most subjects in the first cohort. When HLA alleles, especially DR and DQ, strongly co-occurred, TCR associations were difficult to assign to individual alleles. Linkage disequilibrium might explain the correlated functional status among segregating V segments, but an unknown experimental factor could not be ruled out. At a false discovery rate of 0.05, a later analysis linked fewer than 20,000 TCR beta sequences to specific HLA alleles. A later analysis found that TCR association rates varied across HLA loci, with DRB1 alleles showing the most associated TCRs and HLA-C alleles the fewest. A later genetic analysis reported fewer N-insertions in productive TCRs among donors in an Asian-associated ancestry cluster than the roughly 620-donor mean. In a later analysis, most CMV-associated TCR beta chains were found to appear HLA-restricted, with HLA associations seemingly driven largely by CMV exposure. A total of fewer than 200 TCR beta chains were listed by the study as associated with cytomegalovirus. A later analysis reported that several top co-occurrence clusters appeared linked to parvovirus B19, influenza, CMV and Epstein-Barr virus. Only TCR beta chains were sequenced in this cohort, and the absence of alpha or paired-chain data limited detectable features. In vitro tests confirmed that a few of the cytomegalovirus-associated TCR beta chains recognize cytomegalovirus antigens. The sequencing pipeline was judged likely to have produced a cluster of highly shared sequence variants as a technical artifact. The authors suggested that the approach could potentially be generalized to other disease states and immunological phenotypes. The classifier was reported to diagnose cytomegalovirus status with high specificity and sensitivity in both the original cohort and the validation cohort. Some IMGT-functional V segments, including TRBV6-2 and TRBV6-3, could not be told apart with the 87-base-pair reads, so those segments were excluded.

The method behind the library was the immunoSEQ multiplex PCR assay. For the multiplex PCR, a mixture combining 60 forward primers for TCR Vbeta segments and 13 reverse primers for TCR Jbeta segments was used. Amplification of the CDR3 region of rearranged TCR beta genes was performed with a multiplex PCR assay on genomic DNA. The Illumina HiSeq System was used to sequence the amplified TCR beta libraries as 87-base-pair reads. As for how the authors treated the data: A later analysis counted around 72 million unique TCR beta chains across the roughly 700 repertoires, and 10 million to 12 million of these chains were shared by at least two donors. Raw reads were error-corrected and collapsed into unique sequences with a nearest-neighbor algorithm that merged closely related sequences to remove PCR and sequencing errors. V, D and J gene segments were assigned by aligning CDR3 sequences to IMGT reference sequences. For a sequence to be retained, at least a six-nucleotide match to both a V gene segment and a J gene segment was required. A rearrangement was called productive if the CDR3 had no stop codons and remained in frame with V and J, and every other rearrangement was called non-productive. CDR3 was defined according to IMGT convention as the region running from the second conserved V-encoded cysteine to the conserved J-encoded phenylalanine. The earlier analysis of 587 of the donors excluded any sequence lacking an unambiguous match to a single V gene segment. An earlier analysis of 587 of the donors classified V segments as functional when productive rearrangements were above 56.7% and as segregating when the standard deviation between donors was above 5%. A statistical classification framework was developed to diagnose cytomegalovirus status using the catalog of TCR beta chain sequences. V and J gene assignment, in a later analysis, came from comparing TCR nucleotide sequences with IMGT/GENE-DB human TR gene sequences. A later analysis assigned CDR3 sequences and most-parsimonious VDJ recombination scenarios with the TCRdist pipeline. In a later analysis, every TCR beta chain was defined by the combination of its CDR3 amino acid sequence and its V-gene family, and reads without a unique V-gene family were dropped. A later analysis removed over 500 highly shared, low-generation-probability nucleotide sequences to deal with suspected cross-contamination and a sequencing artifact. In a later analysis, a clonal expansion index was calculated for each public chain from normalized within-repertoire ranks of inferred template counts. Generation probabilities in a later analysis came from a VDJ recombination model fitted to out-of-frame rearrangements, and those results were checked against IGoR. Hypergeometric tests were used in a later analysis to score TCR-TCR, TCR-HLA and TCR-CMV co-occurrence, with a repertoire-size bias correction applied to the TCR pairs. In a later analysis, false discovery rates were estimated by permuting HLA or CMV assignments 20 times. In a later analysis, co-occurring TCRs were grouped with DBSCAN, and TCRdist sequence similarity was added when clustering was performed within HLA-allele-positive subsets. Co-occurrence clustering excluded repertoires with fewer than 30,000 or more than 120,000 public chains, plus five with anomalous nucleotide sharing. Imported from immuneACCESS, the table was reduced by TCRdb to in-frame sequences with V and J called. These copies leave out some clones; in studies compared against another copy, an unresolved V gene accounts for under half, and the cause of the remainder is not known. V, J and clone size derive from that table, while D and trimming were established from the DNA sequence. In this sample the table shows approximately 170,000 clones, over 80% of which occur a single time. The biggest ten clones account for less than 2.5% of the sample.

The chain couples TRBV10-2 to TRBJ2-1; D gene: possibly TRBD1, on 5 matching bases. What was sequenced was PBMCs. The receptor was isolated from a male donor in good health and CMV-seronegative. The CDR3: CASSERGGRWRQFF. Read as DNA, the sequence is TGCGCCAGCAGTGAGAGGGGCGGCCGGTGGCGACAGTTCTTC.